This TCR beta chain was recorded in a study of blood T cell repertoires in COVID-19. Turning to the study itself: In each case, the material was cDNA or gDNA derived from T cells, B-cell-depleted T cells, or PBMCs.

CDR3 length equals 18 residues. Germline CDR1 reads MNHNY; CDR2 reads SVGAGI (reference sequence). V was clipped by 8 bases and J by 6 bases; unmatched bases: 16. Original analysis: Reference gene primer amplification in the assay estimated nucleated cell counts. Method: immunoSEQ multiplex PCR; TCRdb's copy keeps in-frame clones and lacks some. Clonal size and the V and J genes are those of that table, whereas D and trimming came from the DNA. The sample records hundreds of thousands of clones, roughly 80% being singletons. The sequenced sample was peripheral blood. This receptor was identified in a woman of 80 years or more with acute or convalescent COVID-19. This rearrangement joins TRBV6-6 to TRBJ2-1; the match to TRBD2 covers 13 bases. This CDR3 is CASGPGLAGRRVSNEQFF. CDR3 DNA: TGTGCCAGCGGTCCGGGACTAGCGGGAAGGAGGGTTTCCAATGAGCAGTTCTTC.